The clone carrying this T cell receptor beta chain was seen just once. The sample originates from a study of blood T cell repertoires in COVID-19. Study-level background: T cells, B-cell-depleted T cells, or PBMCs provided the cDNA or gDNA that served as material.

Method: immunoSEQ multiplex PCR; TCRdb's copy keeps in-frame clones and lacks some. The sample carries around 300,000 clones, roughly 85% recorded once. Germline trimming cut 8 bases from V and 4 bases from J; bases unmatched to any gene: 2. This CDR3 is built from 12 residues. In germline, CDR1 is SEHNR, CDR2 FQNEAQ (reference sequence). Sequenced sample: peripheral blood. The chain is built from TRBV7-9 and TRBJ1-5; 7 nucleotides agree with TRBD1. This receptor was identified in a human donor in a cohort sampled during active COVID-19. The CDR3: CASGQDNQPQHF. Here the CDR3 DNA reads TGTGCCAGCGGACAGGATAATCAGCCCCAGCATTTT.